One and the same sample provided the 22 T cell receptor beta chains below, sequenced in a study of blood T cell repertoires in COVID-19. Here immunoSEQ multiplex PCR was the method, and the copy in TCRdb shows in-frame clones only, minus some. In the table there are nearly 250,000 clones, 85% of which are singletons. What was sequenced was PBMCs or T cells enriched from blood (not recorded which). These receptors all come from a woman aged 45-60 years with acute COVID-19.

The chain couples TRBV30 to TRBJ2-1; no firm D call. Trimming left V 1 base short and J 0 bases short, with 10 bases between. Germline values: CDR1 GTSNPN, CDR2 SVGIG (reference sequence). This CDR3 comprises 15 residues. CDR3 amino acids: CAWSADWSSYNEQFF. DNA of the CDR3: TGTGCCTGGAGTGCCGACTGGAGCTCCTACAATGAGCAGTTCTTC.

V and J are TRBV3-1 (or the pseudogene TRBV3-2) and TRBJ2-4; D is ambiguous. CDR1 is LGHDT and CDR2 is YNNKEL in the germline V gene (reference sequence). The CDR3 consists of 14 residues. Trimming took off 3 bases at V and 0 bases at J, with 6 bases between the two ends. The CDR3 bases are TGTGCCAGCAGCCAGCCGGGAGCCAAAAACATTCAGTACTTC. This encodes CASSQPGAKNIQYF.

The rearrangement joins TRBV29-1 to TRBJ1-5, with 8 bases fitting TRBD1. The germline CDR1 and CDR2 sequences are SQVTM and ANQGSEA. The CDR3 has 13 amino acids. The V and J ends lost 6 bases and 5 bases, in that order; junction bases with no gene match: 6. CDR3 nucleotides: TGCAGCGTAGGGACAGGAGCGGATCAGCCCCAGCATTTT. It codes for CSVGTGADQPQHF.

The V and J genes are TRBV6-5 and TRBJ1-2, with D uncertain. The CDR3 contains 12 residues. Trimming cost V 10 bases and J 0 bases, with 9 bases left between them. The V gene's germline CDR1 is MNHEY and CDR2 SVGAGI. CDR3 amino acids: CATWRPNYGYTF. The CDR3 bases are TGTGCCACGTGGAGACCTAACTATGGCTACACCTTC.

The rearrangement uses TRBV11-2 and TRBJ2-1; tentative D call: TRBD2 (6 bases). CDR1 and CDR2 from the germline V gene are SGHAT and FQNNGV. Trimming took 0 bases from V and 7 from J, leaving 13 bases between them. This CDR3 has 15 residues. The CDR3 loop reads CASSLERGPGNEQFF. DNA for the CDR3: TGTGCCAGCAGCTTAGAGCGGGGACCAGGGAATGAGCAGTTCTTC.

This clone was picked up a small number of times. The chain uses TRBV6-5 and TRBJ2-1, with TRBD1 matching over 11 bases. Germline V lookup: CDR1 MNHEY, CDR2 SVGAGI. Unmatched junction bases numbered 8, after V lost 5 bases and J lost 8 bases. The CDR3 is 15 amino acids. CDR3 region: CASSRTGGARDEQFF. DNA for the CDR3: TGTGCCAGCAGTCGGACAGGGGGCGCGAGGGATGAGCAGTTCTTC.

The chain is built from TRBV27 and TRBJ2-1; the match to TRBD2 covers 7 bases. The CDR3 is made up of 16 amino acids. The trim removed 2 bases at V and 11 bases at J, leaving 15 bases unmatched. Germline V CDR1 and CDR2: MNHEY, SMNVEV (reference sequence). CDR3 DNA: TGTGCCAGCAGTTTAATCCCCGGGGGGACCCTCGGGAAGCAGTTCTTC. It is translated as CASSLIPGGTLGKQFF.

The chain joins TRBV7-8 to TRBJ2-1; 13 bases line up with TRBD2. Germline V lookup: CDR1 SGHVS, CDR2 FQNEAQ. V trimming: 5 bases; J trimming: 7 bases; junction bases outside the gene matches: 8. CDR3 size: 16 residues. Here the CDR3 DNA reads TGTGCCAGCAGCCCGCCAACTAGCGGGGGGGCGAATGAGCAGTTCTTC. This gives the protein CASSPPTSGGANEQFF.

The chain is built from TRBV25-1 and TRBJ2-7; a weak D match, TRBD1 (6 bases). The CDR3 totals 14 residues. Trimming removed 3 bases from V and 0 bases from J, with 9 bases in between. CDR1 is MGHDK and CDR2 is SYGVNS in the germline V gene. The CDR3 spells CASSEGDISYEQYF. The CDR3 DNA reads TGTGCCAGCAGTGAGGGGGACATCTCCTACGAGCAGTACTTC.

The J gene is TRBJ1-5, the V gene TRBV19; possible D gene TRBD1, 5 bases. V was clipped by 7 bases and J by 0 bases, with 13 bases between them. The CDR3 is made up of 15 amino acids. Looked up from germline, CDR1 is LNHDA and CDR2 is SQIVND (reference sequence). The DNA of the CDR3 is TGTGCCAGTATGGGGCAGGGCTATAGCAATCAGCCCCAGCATTTT. Amino acid sequence: CASMGQGYSNQPQHF.

The chain combines TRBV4-3 with TRBJ1-4; D is ambiguous. V lost 0 bases, J lost 11 bases, and 10 bases lay in between. This CDR3 comprises 13 residues. Germline CDR1 is LGHNA and CDR2 is YSLEER. For the CDR3, the DNA is TGCGCCAGCAGCCAAGAAGGAGCTGGGAAACTGTTTTTT. This sequence encodes CASSQEGAGKLFF.

In DNA form, the CDR3 reads TGCAGCGTTGAATTCCTCCAAGAGACCCAGTACTTC. This gives the protein CSVEFLQETQYF. This chain links TRBV29-1 with TRBJ2-5, with D unresolved. Germline loops: CDR1 SQVTM, CDR2 ANQGSEA. This CDR3 has 12 amino acids. The germline V and J ends were trimmed by 2 bases and 1 base, with 5 bases remaining between them.

The rearrangement links TRBV2 to TRBJ1-1, with TRBD1 matching over 8 bases. Germline trimming cut 2 bases from V and 4 bases from J; bases unmatched to any gene: 9. The length of the CDR3 is 16 residues. The germline V gene has CDR1 SNHLY and CDR2 FYNNEI. The DNA for the CDR3 is TGTGCCAGCAGTGAACAGGGGGCGATCACTGCCACTGAAGCTTTCTTT. Translating it yields CASSEQGAITATEAFF.

This chain connects TRBV28 to TRBJ1-2; a weak D match, TRBD1 (5 bases). The CDR3 runs to 15 residues. Trimming took off 1 base at V and 2 bases at J, with 11 bases between the two ends. CDR1 and CDR2 (germline): MDHEN, SYDVKM. CDR3: CASSLSRAPNYGYTF. The CDR3 region has the DNA TGTGCCAGCAGTTTATCCAGGGCCCCCAACTATGGCTACACCTTC.

CDR3 DNA: TGTGCCAGCAGCCAAGTTGGCCGGGGAAGCACAGATACGCAGTATTTT. Translated: CASSQVGRGSTDTQYF. The chain uses TRBV4-2 and TRBJ2-3; D is perhaps TRBD2 (5 bases). CDR1 and CDR2 from the germline V gene are LGHNA and YNFKEQ. This CDR3 is 16 amino acids long. Trimming removed 1 base at V and 0 bases at J, with 11 bases between.

This sequence joins TRBV19 and TRBJ1-4; TRBD1 might be the D (6 bases). Germline V gene data show CDR1 as LNHDA and CDR2 as SQIVND (reference sequence). The CDR3 loop spans 15 amino acids. Deletions cut 3 bases from V and 7 bases from J, with 15 bases between. The CDR3 region is CASSILFGQLEKLFF. The CDR3 DNA sequence: TGTGCCAGTAGTATTCTCTTCGGACAGCTTGAAAAACTGTTTTTT.

J is TRBJ2-5 and V is TRBV9; 9 bases align to TRBD1. Germline V CDR1 and CDR2: SGDLS, YYNGEE. Trimming took 2 bases from V and 4 from J; bases not matched to a gene: 0. The CDR3 length is 13 residues. CDR3 amino acids: CASSVGQGETQYF. In DNA form, the CDR3 reads TGTGCCAGCAGCGTGGGACAGGGAGAGACCCAGTACTTC.

The V gene is TRBV6-5, the J gene TRBJ1-2, with TRBD1 identical over 11 bases. The CDR3 has 14 residues. Trimming at V came to 4 bases and at J to 7 bases, leaving 5 bases not matched to a gene. Germline V gene lookup returns CDR1 MNHEY and CDR2 SVGAGI. The CDR3 protein is CASSSGQGVRGYTF. The CDR3 DNA reads TGTGCCAGCAGTTCGGGACAGGGGGTTCGTGGCTACACCTTC.

The table lists this clone with a count of one. The J gene is TRBJ2-1, the V gene TRBV10-3, with D tentatively TRBD2 (5 bases). CDR3 length: 14 amino acids. Germline V gene sequence: CDR1 ENHRY, CDR2 SYGVKD. V dropped 3 bases and J dropped 8 bases, with 14 bases sitting between them. The CDR3 sequence is CAISEGGSKYEQFF. In DNA form, the CDR3 reads TGTGCCATCAGTGAAGGTGGGAGCAAGTATGAGCAGTTCTTC.

The chain uses TRBV7-2 and TRBJ1-5; 7 bases fit TRBD1. The CDR3 is made up of 15 amino acids. Trimming at V came to 5 bases and at J to 7 bases, leaving 11 bases not matched to a gene. Germline-derived CDR1 and CDR2 are SGHTA and FQGNSA. The CDR3 region is CASSARQGGEQPQHF. CDR3 nucleotide sequence: TGTGCCAGCAGCGCTCGACAGGGTGGGGAACAGCCCCAGCATTTT. Full variable domain (rest looked up from reference TRBV7-2 and TRBJ1-5): GAGVSQSPSNKVTEKGKDVELRCDPISGHTALYWYRQSLGQGLEFLIYFQGNSAPDKSGLPSDRFSAERTGGSVSTLTIQRTQQEDSAVYLCASSARQGGEQPQHFGDGTRLSIL.

The chain is built from TRBV7-8 and TRBJ2-3; tentatively, D is TRBD2 (6 bases). CDR1 and CDR2 (germline): SGHVS, FQNEAQ. Between the trimmed V and J ends, which lost 5 bases and 4 bases, there was a span of 10 bases. CDR3 size: 13 residues. CDR3 in amino acids: CASSPGEADTQYF. The CDR3 DNA reads TGTGCCAGCAGCCCCGGGGAGGCAGATACGCAGTATTTT.

The chain has TRBV19 and TRBJ1-2; no clear D gene. The CDR3 runs to 13 residues. Germline V CDR1 and CDR2: LNHDA, SQIVND (reference sequence). The chain's CDR3 is CAIRGSSVFGYTF. CDR3 in DNA: TGTGCAATTAGAGGGAGCTCGGTCTTTGGCTACACCTTC.